What follows are 3 T cell receptor beta chains derived from one specimen sequenced in a study of blood T cell repertoires in COVID-19. Produced via immunoSEQ multiplex PCR; TCRdb's table is partial and in-frame only. The top ten hold about 10% of the sample, which has over 120,000 clones, roughly 84% seen once. The sequenced sample consisted of peripheral blood. The receptors were gathered from a man aged 60 to 75 with active or convalescent COVID-19.

J is TRBJ2-2 and V is TRBV19; the match to TRBD2 covers 9 bases. This CDR3 region has 15 residues. V shed 6 bases, J shed 5 bases, and the junction held 7 bases outside the gene matches. Germline V gene lookup returns CDR1 LNHDA and CDR2 SQIVND (reference sequence). The CDR3 loop is CASRNSGGGTGELFF. The DNA of the CDR3 is TGTGCCAGTAGGAATAGCGGGGGCGGTACCGGGGAGCTGTTTTTT.

The chain is built from TRBV24-1 and TRBJ1-1, with 9 bases lining up with TRBD1. The germline gives CDR1 KGHDR, CDR2 SFDVKD. The V and J ends lost 3 bases and 12 bases, in that order; junction bases with no gene match: 13. The CDR3 has 15 residues. CDR3 amino acids: CATSDNGTGKRKTFF. Here the CDR3 DNA reads TGTGCCACCAGTGATAACGGGACAGGGAAACGGAAGACTTTCTTT.

This chain joins TRBV16 and TRBJ1-5, with D perhaps TRBD1 (5 bases). Trimming cost V 0 bases and J 6 bases, with 9 bases left between them. CDR1 is KGHSY and CDR2 is FQNENV in the germline V gene. This CDR3 comprises 14 residues. The chain's CDR3 is CASSQSGARQPQHF. CDR3 nucleotides: TGTGCCAGCAGCCAATCAGGGGCGCGTCAGCCCCAGCATTTT.